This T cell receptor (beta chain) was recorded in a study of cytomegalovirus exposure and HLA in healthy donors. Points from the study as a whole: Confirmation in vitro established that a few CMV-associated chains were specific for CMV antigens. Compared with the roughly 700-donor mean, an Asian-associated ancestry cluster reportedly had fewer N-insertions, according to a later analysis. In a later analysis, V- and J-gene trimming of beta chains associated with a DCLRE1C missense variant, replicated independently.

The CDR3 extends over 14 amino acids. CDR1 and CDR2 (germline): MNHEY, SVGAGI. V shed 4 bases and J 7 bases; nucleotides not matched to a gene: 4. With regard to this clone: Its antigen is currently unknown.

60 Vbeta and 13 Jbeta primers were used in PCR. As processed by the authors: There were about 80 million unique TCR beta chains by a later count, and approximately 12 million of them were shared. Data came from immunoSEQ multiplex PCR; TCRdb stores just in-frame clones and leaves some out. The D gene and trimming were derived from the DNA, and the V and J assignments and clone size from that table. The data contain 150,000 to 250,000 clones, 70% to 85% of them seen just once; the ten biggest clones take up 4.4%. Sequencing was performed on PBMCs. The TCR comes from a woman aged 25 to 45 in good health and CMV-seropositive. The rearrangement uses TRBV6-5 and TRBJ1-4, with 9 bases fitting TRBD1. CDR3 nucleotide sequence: TGTGCCAGCAGTTGGGGACAGGGTAGTGAAAAACTGTTTTTT. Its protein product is CASSWGQGSEKLFF.